This TCR beta chain was obtained from a study of T cell responses to AZD1222 COVID-19 vaccine. The CDR3 is made up of 15 amino acids. V trimming: 2 bases; J trimming: 3 bases; junction bases outside the gene matches: 4. In germline, CDR1 is MDHEN, CDR2 SYDVKM. The study's findings and limits: Within unmutated variant regions lay the reported targets of nearly half of spike-specific TCRs. Scientists sampled the repertoires only once the peak T cell response had passed. Regions 160-218 and 743-854 held dominance among vaccine-associated CD4 TCRs, which spanned spike. The sample set comprised mostly white British donors with more females, and clonal diversity was possibly underestimated.

Sequenced by immunoSEQ multiplex PCR; TCRdb stores in-frame clones only, minus some. The sample has some 200,000 clones; 85% to 95% are singletons. Notes on this clone: Its antigen is currently unknown.

The V gene is TRBV28, the J gene TRBJ2-3; TRBD2 aligns across 8 bases. Sample: peripheral blood, taken on day 0 of AZD1222 vaccination. The TCR comes from an adult in good health. The CDR3: CASSLLAGGTDTQYF. CDR3 bases: TGTGCCAGCAGTTTACTGGCGGGGGGTACAGATACGCAGTATTTT.